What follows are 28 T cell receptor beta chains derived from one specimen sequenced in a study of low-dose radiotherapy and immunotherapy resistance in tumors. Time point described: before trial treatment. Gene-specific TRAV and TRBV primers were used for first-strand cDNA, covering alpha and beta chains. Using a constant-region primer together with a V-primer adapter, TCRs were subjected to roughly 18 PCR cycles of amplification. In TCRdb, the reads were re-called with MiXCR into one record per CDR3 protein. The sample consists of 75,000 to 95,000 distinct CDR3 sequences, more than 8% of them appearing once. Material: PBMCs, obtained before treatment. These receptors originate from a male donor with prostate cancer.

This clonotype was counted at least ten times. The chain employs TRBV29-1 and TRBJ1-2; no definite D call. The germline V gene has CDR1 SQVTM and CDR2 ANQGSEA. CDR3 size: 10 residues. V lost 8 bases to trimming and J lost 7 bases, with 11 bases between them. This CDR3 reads CSHDGSGYTF. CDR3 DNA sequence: TGCAGCCACGATGGTTCTGGCTACACCTTC.

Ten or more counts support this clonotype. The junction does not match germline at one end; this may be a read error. Written as DNA, the CDR3 is TGTGCCAGCAGCTTAACAGGGACATTCTATGGCTACACCTTC. Translation: CASSLTGTFYGYTF. The chain has TRBV5-1 and TRBJ1-2, with a tentative D call TRBD1 (6 bases). CDR1 SGHRS and CDR2 YFSETQ come from the germline V gene. The CDR3 has 14 residues. Full variable domain (remainder filled in from reference TRBV5-1 and TRBJ1-2): KAGVTQTPRYLIKTRGQQVTLSCSPISGHRSVSWYQQTPGQGLQFLFEYFSETQRNKGNFPGRFSGRQFSNSRSEMNVSTLELGDSALYLCASSLTGTFYGYTFGSGTRLTVV.

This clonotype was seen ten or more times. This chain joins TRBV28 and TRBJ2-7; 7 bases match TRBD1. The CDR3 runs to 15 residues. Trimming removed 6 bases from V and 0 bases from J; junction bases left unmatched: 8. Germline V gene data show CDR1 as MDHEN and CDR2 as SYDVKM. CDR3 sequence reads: CASSYVAGGSYEQYF. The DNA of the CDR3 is TGTGCCAGCAGCTACGTTGCAGGGGGCTCCTACGAGCAGTACTTC. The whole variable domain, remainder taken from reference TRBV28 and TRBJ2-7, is DVKVTQSSRYLVKRTGEKVFLECVQDMDHENMFWYRQDPGLGLRLIYFSYDVKMKEKGDIPEGYSVSREKKERFSLILESASTNQTSMYLCASSYVAGGSYEQYFGPGTRLTVT.

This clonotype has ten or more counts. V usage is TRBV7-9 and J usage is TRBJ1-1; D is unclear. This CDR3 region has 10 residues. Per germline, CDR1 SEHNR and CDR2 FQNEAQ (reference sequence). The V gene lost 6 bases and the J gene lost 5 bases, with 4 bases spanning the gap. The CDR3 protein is CASSRTEAFF. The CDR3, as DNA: TGTGCCAGCAGTCGAACTGAAGCTTTCTTT.

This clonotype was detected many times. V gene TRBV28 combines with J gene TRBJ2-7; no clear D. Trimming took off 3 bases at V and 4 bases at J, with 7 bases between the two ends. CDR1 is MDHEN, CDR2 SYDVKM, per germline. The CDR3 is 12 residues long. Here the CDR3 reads CASSLLGYEQYF. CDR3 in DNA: TGTGCCAGCAGTTTGCTGGGGTACGAGCAGTACTTC.

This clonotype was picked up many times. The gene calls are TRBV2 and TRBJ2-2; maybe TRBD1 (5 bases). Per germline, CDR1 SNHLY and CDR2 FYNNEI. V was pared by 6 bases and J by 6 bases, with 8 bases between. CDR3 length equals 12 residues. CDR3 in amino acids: CASSAGSGELFF. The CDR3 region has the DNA TGTGCCAGCAGCGCAGGGTCCGGGGAGCTGTTTTTT.

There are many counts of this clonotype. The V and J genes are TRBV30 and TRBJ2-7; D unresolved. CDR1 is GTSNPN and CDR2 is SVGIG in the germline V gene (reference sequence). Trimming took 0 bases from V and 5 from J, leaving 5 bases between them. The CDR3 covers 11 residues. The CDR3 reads CAWSVTNEQYF. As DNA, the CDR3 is TGTGCCTGGAGTGTAACAAACGAGCAGTACTTC. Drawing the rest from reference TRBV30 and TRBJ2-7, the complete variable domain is SQTIHQWPATLVQPVGSPLSLECTVEGTSNPNLYWYRQAAGRGLQLLFYSVGIGQISSEVPQNLSASRPQDRQFILSSKKLLLSDSGFYLCAWSVTNEQYFGPGTRLTVT.

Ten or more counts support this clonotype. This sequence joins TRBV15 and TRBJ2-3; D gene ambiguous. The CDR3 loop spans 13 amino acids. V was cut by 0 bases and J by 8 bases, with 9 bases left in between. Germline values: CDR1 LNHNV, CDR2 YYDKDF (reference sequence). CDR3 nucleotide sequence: TGTGCCACCAGCAGAGACTCTGCCAGTACGCAGTATTTT. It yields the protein CATSRDSASTQYF.

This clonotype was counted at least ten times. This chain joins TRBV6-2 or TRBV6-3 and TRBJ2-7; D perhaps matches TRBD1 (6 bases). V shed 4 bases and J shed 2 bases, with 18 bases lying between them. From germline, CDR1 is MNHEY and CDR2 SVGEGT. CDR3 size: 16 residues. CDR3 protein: CASSSPPDRPPYEQYF. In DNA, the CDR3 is TGTGCCAGCAGTTCGCCACCTGACAGGCCGCCCTACGAGCAGTACTTC.

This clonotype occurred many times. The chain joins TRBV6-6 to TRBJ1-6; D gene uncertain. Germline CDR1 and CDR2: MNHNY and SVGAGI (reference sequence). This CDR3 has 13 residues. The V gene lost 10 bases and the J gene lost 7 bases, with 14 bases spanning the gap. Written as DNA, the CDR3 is TGTGCCACCCTGCAAGGAACCAATTCACCCCTCCACTTT. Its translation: CATLQGTNSPLHF.

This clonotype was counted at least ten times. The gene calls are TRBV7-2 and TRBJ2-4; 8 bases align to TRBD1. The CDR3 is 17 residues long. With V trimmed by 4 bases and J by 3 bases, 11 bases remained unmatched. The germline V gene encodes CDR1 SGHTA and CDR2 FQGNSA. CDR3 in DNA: TGTGCCAGCAGCTCAACAGGACAGGGAAATTACAAAAACATTCAGTACTTC. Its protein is CASSSTGQGNYKNIQYF.

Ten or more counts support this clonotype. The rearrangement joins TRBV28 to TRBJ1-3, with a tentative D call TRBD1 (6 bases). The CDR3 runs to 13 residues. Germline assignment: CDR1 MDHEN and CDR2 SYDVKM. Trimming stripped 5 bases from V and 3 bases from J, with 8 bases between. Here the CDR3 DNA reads TGTGCCAGCAGTGACAGGAATGGAAACACCATATATTTT. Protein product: CASSDRNGNTIYF.

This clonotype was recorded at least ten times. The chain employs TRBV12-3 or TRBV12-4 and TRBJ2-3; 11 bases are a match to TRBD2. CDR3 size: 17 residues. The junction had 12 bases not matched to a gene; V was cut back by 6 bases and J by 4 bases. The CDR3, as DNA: TGTGCCAGCAGCCCCGGTGAGGCTAGCGGGAGGTCAGATACGCAGTATTTT. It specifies CASSPGEASGRSDTQYF.

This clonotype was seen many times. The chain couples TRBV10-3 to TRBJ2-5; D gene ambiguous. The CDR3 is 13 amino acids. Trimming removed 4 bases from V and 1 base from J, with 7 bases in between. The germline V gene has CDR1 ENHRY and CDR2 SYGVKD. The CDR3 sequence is CAISGAPQETQYF. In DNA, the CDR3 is TGTGCCATCAGTGGGGCCCCCCAAGAGACCCAGTACTTC.

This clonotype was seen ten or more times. CDR3 in amino acids: CASSYSVTQPQHF. The CDR3 DNA reads as TGTGCCAGCAGTTACTCGGTGACTCAGCCCCAGCATTTT. V usage is TRBV6-6 and J usage is TRBJ1-5; D not resolved. Between the trimmed V and J ends, which lost 0 bases and 6 bases, there was a span of 6 bases. Germline V gene lookup returns CDR1 MNHNY and CDR2 SVGAGI (reference sequence). CDR3 length: 13 amino acids.

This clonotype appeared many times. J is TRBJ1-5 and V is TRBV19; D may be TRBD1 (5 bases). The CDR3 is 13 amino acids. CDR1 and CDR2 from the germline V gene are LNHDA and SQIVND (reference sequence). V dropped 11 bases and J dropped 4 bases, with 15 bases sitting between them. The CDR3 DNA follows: TGTGCCGCAGGGAATGGGGGGAATCAGCCCCAGCATTTT. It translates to CAAGNGGNQPQHF. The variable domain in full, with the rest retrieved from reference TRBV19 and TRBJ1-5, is DGGITQSPKYLFRKEGQNVTLSCEQNLNHDAMYWYRQDPGQGLRLIYYSQIVNDFQKGDIAEGYSVSREKKESFPLTVTSAQKNPTAFYLCAAGNGGNQPQHFGDGTRLSIL.

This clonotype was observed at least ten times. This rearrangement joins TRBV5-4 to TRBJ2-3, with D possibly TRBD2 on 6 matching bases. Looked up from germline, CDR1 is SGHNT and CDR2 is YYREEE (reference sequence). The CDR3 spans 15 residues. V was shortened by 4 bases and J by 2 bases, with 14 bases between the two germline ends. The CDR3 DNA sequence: TGTGCCAGCAGCGTCACAGGACTATACACAGATACGCAGTATTTT. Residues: CASSVTGLYTDTQYF.

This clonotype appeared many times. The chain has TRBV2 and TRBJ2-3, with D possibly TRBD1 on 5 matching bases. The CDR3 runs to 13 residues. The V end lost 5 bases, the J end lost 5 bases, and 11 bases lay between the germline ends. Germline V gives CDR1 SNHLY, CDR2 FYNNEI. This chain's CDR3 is CASSSQGIDTQYF. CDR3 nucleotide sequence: TGTGCCAGCAGTTCTCAGGGAATAGATACGCAGTATTTT.

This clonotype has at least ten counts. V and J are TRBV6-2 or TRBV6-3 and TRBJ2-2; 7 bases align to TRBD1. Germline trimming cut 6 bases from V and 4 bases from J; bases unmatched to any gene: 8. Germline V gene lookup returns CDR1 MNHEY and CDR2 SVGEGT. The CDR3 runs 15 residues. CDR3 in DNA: TGTGCCAGCAGCCGGGACAGTCCGAGCACCGGGGAGCTGTTTTTT. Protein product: CASSRDSPSTGELFF.

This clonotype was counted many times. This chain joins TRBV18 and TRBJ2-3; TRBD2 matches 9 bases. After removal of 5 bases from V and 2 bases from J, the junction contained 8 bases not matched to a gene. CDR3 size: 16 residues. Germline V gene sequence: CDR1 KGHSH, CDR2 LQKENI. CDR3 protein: CASSYGASGATDTQYF. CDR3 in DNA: TGTGCCAGCTCATACGGTGCTAGCGGGGCCACAGATACGCAGTATTTT.

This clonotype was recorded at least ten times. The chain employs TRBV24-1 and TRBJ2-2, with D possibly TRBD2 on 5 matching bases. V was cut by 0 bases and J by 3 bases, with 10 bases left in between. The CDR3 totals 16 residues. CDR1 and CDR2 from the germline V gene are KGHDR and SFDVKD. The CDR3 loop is CATSDLPGSDTGELFF. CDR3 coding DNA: TGTGCCACCAGTGATTTGCCGGGTAGCGACACCGGGGAGCTGTTTTTT.

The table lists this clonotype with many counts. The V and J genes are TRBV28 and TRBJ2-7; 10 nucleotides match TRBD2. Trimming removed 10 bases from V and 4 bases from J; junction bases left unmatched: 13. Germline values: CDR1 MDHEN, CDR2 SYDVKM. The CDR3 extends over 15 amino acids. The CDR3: CATRAGGPSLYEQYF. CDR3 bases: TGTGCCACCCGAGCGGGAGGGCCATCTCTTTACGAGCAGTACTTC.

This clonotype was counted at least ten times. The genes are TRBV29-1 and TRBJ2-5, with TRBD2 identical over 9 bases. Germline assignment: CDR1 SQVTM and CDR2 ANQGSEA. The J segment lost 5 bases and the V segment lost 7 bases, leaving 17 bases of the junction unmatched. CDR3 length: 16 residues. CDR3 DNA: TGCAGCGCTCACCCACCGGGTAGCGGGAGTCGGGAGACCCAGTACTTC. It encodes CSAHPPGSGSRETQYF.

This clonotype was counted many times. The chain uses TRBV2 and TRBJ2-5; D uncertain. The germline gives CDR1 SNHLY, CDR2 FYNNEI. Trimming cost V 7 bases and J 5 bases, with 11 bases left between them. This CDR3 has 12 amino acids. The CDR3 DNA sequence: TGTGCCAGCACAGGCTTGGGTGAGACCCAGTACTTC. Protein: CASTGLGETQYF.

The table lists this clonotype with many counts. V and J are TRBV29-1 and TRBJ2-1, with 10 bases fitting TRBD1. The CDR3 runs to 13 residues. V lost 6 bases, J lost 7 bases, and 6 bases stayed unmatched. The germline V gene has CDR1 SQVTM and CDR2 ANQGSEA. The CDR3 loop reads CSVRDRGVNEQFF. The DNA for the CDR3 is TGCAGCGTCCGGGACAGGGGAGTAAATGAGCAGTTCTTC.

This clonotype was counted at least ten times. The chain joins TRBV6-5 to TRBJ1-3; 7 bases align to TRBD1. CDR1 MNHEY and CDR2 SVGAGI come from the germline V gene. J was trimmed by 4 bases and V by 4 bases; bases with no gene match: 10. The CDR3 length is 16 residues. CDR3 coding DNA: TGTGCCAGCAGTTCTCTTTCGACAGGGCACGGAAACACCATATATTTT. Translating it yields CASSSLSTGHGNTIYF.

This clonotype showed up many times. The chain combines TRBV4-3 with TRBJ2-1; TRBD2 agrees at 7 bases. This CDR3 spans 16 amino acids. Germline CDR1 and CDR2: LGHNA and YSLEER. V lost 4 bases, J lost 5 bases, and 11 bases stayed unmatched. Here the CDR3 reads CASSLSFTGGDNEQFF. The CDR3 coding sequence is TGCGCCAGCAGCCTATCCTTCACGGGAGGAGACAATGAGCAGTTCTTC.

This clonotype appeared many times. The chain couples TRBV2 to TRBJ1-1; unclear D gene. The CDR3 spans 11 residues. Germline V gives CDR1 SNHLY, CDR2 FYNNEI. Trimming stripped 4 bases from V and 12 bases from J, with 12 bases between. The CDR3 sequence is CASSAVAVTFF. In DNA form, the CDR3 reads TGTGCCAGCAGTGCCGTGGCCGTCACTTTCTTT.